This T cell receptor beta chain stems from a study of PD-L1 blockade in urothelial cancer. The overall study: The number of prior chemotherapy regimens per patient was 0 to 3. Blood underwent analysis 3 weeks (second dose) and 6 weeks after treatment began.

The V end was cut by 5 bases, the J end by 2 bases, with 16 bases between. CDR3 length equals 16 residues. Germline assignment: CDR1 SEHNR and CDR2 FQNEAQ (reference sequence). Time point given: peripheral blood 6 weeks after treatment start. Findings and limits, study-wide: At the 3-week point, tumor-associated blood clones expanded more in durable-benefit patients.

Comment on this clone: The target antigen is unknown.

Sequencing was performed with immunoSEQ multiplex PCR; in TCRdb, only in-frame clones are kept and a portion is missing. The table shows 45,000 to 55,000 clones, with around 88% occurring only once. The sequencing used PBMCs, collected around atezolizumab (anti-PD-L1) treatment. This sequence joins TRBV7-9 and TRBJ1-5, with a weak D call TRBD1 (5 bases). This TCR was sampled from a man between 60 and 70 years old with urothelial cancer. In DNA form, the CDR3 reads TGTGCCAGCAGCCCATCAACGACGACAGGCAATCAGCCCCAGCATTTT. This gives the protein CASSPSTTTGNQPQHF.